The 21 T cell receptor beta chains given below trace back to one sample, sequenced in a study of blood T cells in healthy people across ages. A J-beta primer mix and a sample-barcoded 5' primer were used in a second PCR of about 6 to 12 cycles. TCRdb fed the 5' RACE reads into MiXCR, producing one record per CDR3 protein. In the table there are fewer than 900,000 distinct CDR3 sequences, over 45% of which are singletons. Sequenced sample: blood. The receptors stem from an older woman in good health.

This clonotype appeared a few times. The chain carries TRBV29-1 and TRBJ1-1, with 7 bases aligning to TRBD1. Unmatched junction bases numbered 11, after V lost 3 bases and J lost 4 bases. The V gene's germline CDR1 is SQVTM and CDR2 ANQGSEA. The CDR3 is made up of 15 amino acids. CDR3 in amino acids: CSVEVRGMVGTEAFF. In DNA form, the CDR3 reads TGCAGCGTTGAGGTCAGGGGGATGGTAGGCACTGAAGCTTTCTTT.

V gene TRBV28 combines with J gene TRBJ2-5; 10 bases are shared with TRBD2. The end of the DNA aligns better with TRBJ2-7, so the J call may be wrong. Germline-derived CDR1 and CDR2 are MDHEN and SYDVKM. The CDR3 spans 13 residues. The CDR3 spells CASKAGGPHEQYF. In nucleotides, the CDR3 is TGTGCCAGCAAAGCGGGAGGGCCGCACGAGCAGTACTTC.

This clonotype was observed a few times. The rearrangement uses TRBV11-3 and TRBJ2-4; D possibly corresponds to TRBD1 (6 bases). Between the trimmed V and J ends, which lost 5 bases and 8 bases, there was a span of 19 bases. The CDR3 length is 15 residues. From germline, CDR1 is SGHNT and CDR2 YENEEA. CDR3 amino acids: CASSPYPRQEDIQYF. In DNA, the CDR3 is TGTGCCAGCAGCCCGTACCCTAGACAGGAGGACATTCAGTACTTC.

The table lists this clonotype with a few counts. The V gene is TRBV28, the J gene TRBJ2-4; the D gene could be TRBD1 or TRBD2 (5 bases each). Trimming left V 4 bases short and J 15 bases short, with 19 bases between. CDR1 and CDR2 from the germline V gene are MDHEN and SYDVKM. The CDR3 has 13 amino acids. CDR3 sequence: CASSSDPREGTYF. The CDR3, as DNA: TGTGCCAGCAGTTCAGACCCGAGGGAAGGGACGTACTTC.

V is TRBV7-9 and J is TRBJ1-1, with D unclear. The CDR3 runs to 14 residues. CDR1 SEHNR and CDR2 FQNEAQ come from the germline V gene (reference sequence). The V end was cut by 7 bases, the J end by 5 bases, with 17 bases between. The CDR3, as DNA: TGTGCCAGCAACCATTCCGGGGTATGGACTGAAGCTTTCTTT. Its protein product is CASNHSGVWTEAFF.

The chain joins TRBV2 to TRBJ1-2; 7 nucleotides match TRBD1. J lost 4 bases, V lost 6 bases, and 5 bases had no gene match. CDR1 and CDR2 (germline): SNHLY, FYNNEI. This CDR3 is built from 13 residues. CDR3 amino acids: CASSETGSYGYTF. CDR3 sequence (DNA): TGTGCCAGCAGCGAGACAGGGTCCTATGGCTACACCTTC.

The chain recombines TRBV5-6 with TRBJ2-1, with 7 bases identical to TRBD2. CDR3 length: 15 residues. Germline V CDR1 and CDR2: SGHDT, YYEEEE. V gave up 3 bases and J gave up 4 bases; unmatched junction bases: 7. The CDR3 region has the DNA TGTGCCAGCAGCTCCGGGCCGGGGGGATACAATGAGCAGTTCTTC. Its translation: CASSSGPGGYNEQFF.

This clonotype has more than one count but fewer than ten. The chain uses TRBV7-9 and TRBJ2-5, with 11 bases that match TRBD2. V trimming: 6 bases; J trimming: 5 bases; junction bases outside the gene matches: 14. The length of the CDR3 is 17 residues. Germline CDR1 reads SEHNR; CDR2 reads FQNEAQ (reference sequence). The CDR3 region has the DNA TGTGCCAGCAGTTCGAAAGCAACTAGCGGGAGTTGGGAGACCCAGTACTTC. Its protein is CASSSKATSGSWETQYF.

This clonotype was detected only a few times. This rearrangement joins TRBV5-1 to TRBJ2-7; 7 bases are shared with TRBD2. This CDR3 contains 13 residues. Germline V CDR1 and CDR2: SGHRS, YFSETQ. Trimming cost V 4 bases and J 6 bases; bases outside gene matches: 7. The CDR3 region has the DNA TGCGCCAGCAGCGTCGGACTAGTCGGCGAGCAGTACTTC. As protein: CASSVGLVGEQYF. The full variable domain, rest sourced from reference TRBV5-1 and TRBJ2-7, is KAGVTQTPRYLIKTRGQQVTLSCSPISGHRSVSWYQQTPGQGLQFLFEYFSETQRNKGNFPGRFSGRQFSNSRSEMNVSTLELGDSALYLCASSVGLVGEQYFGPGTRLTVT.

Worth noting for this clonotype: Germline is not matched at one junction end, which may reflect a read error. This sequence joins TRBV18 and TRBJ2-1, with D maybe TRBD2 (5 bases). The CDR3 length is 15 residues. Germline CDR1 reads KGHSH; CDR2 reads LQKENI. This chain's CDR3 is CASSPPSISCNEQFF. CDR3 DNA sequence: TGTGCCAGCTCACCTCCTAGCATTTCCTGCAATGAGCAGTTCTTC.

The chain joins TRBV20-1 to TRBJ2-7; D gene ambiguous. Trimming shortened V by 3 bases and J by 3 bases, and 12 bases separated the two germline ends. Germline V gene lookup returns CDR1 DFQATT and CDR2 SNEGSKA (reference sequence). CDR3 length: 13 amino acids. The CDR3 spells CSARGYGNYEQYF. CDR3 nucleotide sequence: TGCAGTGCTAGGGGATATGGTAACTACGAGCAGTACTTC.

V gene TRBV11-2 combines with J gene TRBJ2-7, with D unclear. The better agreement between TRBJ2-5 and the DNA end casts doubt on the J call. CDR3 length: 14 residues. Germline assignment: CDR1 SGHAT and CDR2 FQNNGV. CDR3 sequence reads: CASSPLLRLKTQYF. The CDR3 DNA follows: TGTGCCAGCAGCCCCCTCTTGAGGTTGAAGACCCAGTACTTC.

The V gene is TRBV7-6, the J gene TRBJ2-5; 9 bases align to TRBD2. The germline gives CDR1 SGHVS, CDR2 FNYEAQ. Trimming took 6 bases from V and 2 from J; bases not matched to a gene: 10. This CDR3 is 16 amino acids long. The CDR3 spells CASRLSPTSGQETQYF. The CDR3 DNA reads TGTGCCAGCAGGCTTTCCCCGACTAGCGGACAAGAGACCCAGTACTTC. The full variable domain, completed using reference TRBV7-6 and TRBJ2-5, is GAGVSQSPRYKVTKRGQDVALRCDPISGHVSLYWYRQALGQGPEFLTYFNYEAQQDKSGLPNDRFSAERPEGSISTLTIQRTEQRDSAMYRCASRLSPTSGQETQYFGPGTRLLVL.

This clonotype appeared a few times. The genes are TRBV12-3 or TRBV12-4 and TRBJ2-4; 7 nucleotides line up with TRBD2. The assigned J gene may be wrong: the sequence end matches TRBJ2-7 better. There are 17 residues in the CDR3. This CDR3 reads CASSPSPGLVVGYEQYF. CDR3 in DNA: TGTGCCAGCAGCCCCAGTCCCGGACTAGTTGTCGGCTACGAGCAGTACTTC.

The chain joins TRBV6-1 to TRBJ2-4; D remains ambiguous. Germline-derived CDR1 and CDR2 are MNHNS and SASEGT. V lost 2 bases and J lost 1, with 6 bases in between. The CDR3 is 14 residues long. The CDR3 DNA follows: TGTGCCAGCAGTGAATATCTTGCCAAAAACATTCAGTACTTC. Its translation is CASSEYLAKNIQYF.

This clonotype has just one count. The chain has TRBV28 and TRBJ2-7, with 7 bases matching TRBD1. With 7 bases clipped from V and 3 bases from J, the junction kept 24 bases outside the gene matches. This CDR3 contains 19 residues. CDR1 is MDHEN and CDR2 is SYDVKM in the germline V gene. CDR3 bases: TGTGCCAGCACTACCGGGCGTCCGGGACAGAATAGGGGCTACTACGAGCAGTACTTC. Translating gives CASTTGRPGQNRGYYEQYF.

This clonotype has just a few counts. This chain joins TRBV15 and TRBJ2-1; 7 bases align to TRBD1. V was pared by 1 base and J by 5 bases, with 8 bases of the junction left unmatched. The CDR3 is 16 residues long. The germline CDR1 and CDR2 sequences are LNHNV and YYDKDF (reference sequence). CDR3 in DNA: TGTGCCACCAGCAGAGTGACAGGGATTAGGGACAATGAGCAGTTCTTC. It is translated as CATSRVTGIRDNEQFF. Variable domain in full (rest from reference TRBV15 and TRBJ2-1): DAMVIQNPRYQVTQFGKPVTLSCSQTLNHNVMYWYQQKSSQAPKLLFHYYDKDFNNEADTPDNFQSRRPNTSFCFLDIRSPGLGDTAMYLCATSRVTGIRDNEQFFGPGTRLTVL.

The V gene is TRBV10-3, the J gene TRBJ2-5, with a tentative D call TRBD2 (5 bases). Germline V CDR1 and CDR2: ENHRY, SYGVKD. V shed 2 bases and J shed 11 bases, with 12 bases lying between them. This CDR3 contains 12 residues. CDR3 bases: TGTGCCATCAGTGAGACCGCTTGGGAGCAGTACTTC. Amino acids: CAISETAWEQYF.

The sample holds a few counts of this clonotype. The chain joins TRBV27 to TRBJ2-7; maybe TRBD1 (5 bases). The ends were cut back, 2 bases at V and 2 bases at J, with 10 bases in the middle. Germline CDR1 and CDR2: MNHEY and SMNVEV (reference sequence). The CDR3 runs to 14 residues. This CDR3 reads CASSLKLGPYEQYF. CDR3 nucleotide sequence: TGTGCCAGCAGTTTAAAGCTGGGGCCCTACGAGCAGTACTTC.

This clonotype was seen a single time. One end of the junction does not line up with germline, which may come from a read error. The gene calls are TRBV20-1 and TRBJ2-1; 11 bases align to TRBD2. Germline lookup yields CDR1 DFQATT and CDR2 SNEGSKA (reference sequence). The length of the CDR3 is 18 residues. CDR3 protein: CSARDLRQTSGVYNEQFF. The CDR3 DNA reads as TGCAGTGCTAGAGACTTGCGCCAGACTAGCGGGGTATACAATGAGCAGTTTTTC.

This chain connects TRBV29-1 to TRBJ1-2; a weak D match, TRBD1 (6 bases). The V end lost 4 bases, the J end lost 3 bases, and 9 bases lay between the germline ends. The CDR3 spans 12 residues. Germline CDR1 is SQVTM and CDR2 is ANQGSEA. Written as DNA, the CDR3 is TGCAGCGTTGGGGGGGGCGACTATGGCTACACCTTC. It is translated as CSVGGGDYGYTF.